This TCR beta chain was captured by sequencing in a study of cytomegalovirus exposure and HLA in healthy donors. Amplification used 60 Vbeta primers and 13 Jbeta primers. The method was immunoSEQ multiplex PCR; TCRdb's version includes in-frame clones alone and lacks a portion of them. This table holds 98,000 or so clones, 60% to 85% found once. This clone was observed a handful of times. The antigen is not known. Deletions cut 0 bases from V and 3 bases from J, with 6 bases between. The CDR3 has 14 amino acids. Germline loops: CDR1 SGHVS, CDR2 FQNEAQ. General observations from the study: The investigators catalogued under 200 TCR beta chains as cytomegalovirus-associated. Later analysis indicated greater clonal expansion among HLA-associated TCR beta chains than among equally common other chains. Donors belonging to an Asian-associated ancestry cluster reportedly showed fewer N-insertions in productive TCRs than the roughly 700-donor mean, according to what a later analysis found. HLA alleles showed associations with 15,000 to 20,000 TCR beta sequences in a later analysis, at a 0.05 false discovery rate.

Sequencing was done on a sample of PBMCs. The chain carries TRBV7-8 and TRBJ1-3; D remains unclear. The TCR was taken from a woman aged 18-35 years in good health and CMV-seropositive. In nucleotides, the CDR3 is TGTGCCAGCAGCTTAGCGGGCTTTGGAAACACCATATATTTT. This gives the protein CASSLAGFGNTIYF.